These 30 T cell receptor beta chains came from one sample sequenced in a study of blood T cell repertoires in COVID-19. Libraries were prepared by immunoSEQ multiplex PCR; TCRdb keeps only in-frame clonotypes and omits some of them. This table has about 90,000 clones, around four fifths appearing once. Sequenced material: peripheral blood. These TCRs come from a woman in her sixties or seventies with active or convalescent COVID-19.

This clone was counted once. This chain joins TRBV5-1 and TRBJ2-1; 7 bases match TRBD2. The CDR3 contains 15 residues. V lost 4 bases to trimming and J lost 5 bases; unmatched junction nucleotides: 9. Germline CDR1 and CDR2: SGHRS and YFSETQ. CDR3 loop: CASSPGLVGDNEQFF. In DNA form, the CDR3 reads TGCGCCAGCAGCCCAGGACTAGTGGGGGACAATGAGCAGTTCTTC.

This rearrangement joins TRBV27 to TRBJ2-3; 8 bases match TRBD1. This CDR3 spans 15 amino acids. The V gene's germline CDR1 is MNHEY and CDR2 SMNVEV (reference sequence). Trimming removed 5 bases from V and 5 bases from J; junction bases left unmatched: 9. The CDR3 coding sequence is TGTGCCAGCAGTACCTACAGGGGGACCAGAGATACGCAGTATTTT. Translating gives CASSTYRGTRDTQYF.

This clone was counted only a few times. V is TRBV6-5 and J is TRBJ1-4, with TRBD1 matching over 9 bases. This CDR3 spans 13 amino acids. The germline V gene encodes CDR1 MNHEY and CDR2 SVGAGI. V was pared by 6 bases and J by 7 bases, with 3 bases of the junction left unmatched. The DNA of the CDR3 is TGTGCCAGCAGAATGACAGGGGGTGAAAAACTGTTTTTT. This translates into CASRMTGGEKLFF.

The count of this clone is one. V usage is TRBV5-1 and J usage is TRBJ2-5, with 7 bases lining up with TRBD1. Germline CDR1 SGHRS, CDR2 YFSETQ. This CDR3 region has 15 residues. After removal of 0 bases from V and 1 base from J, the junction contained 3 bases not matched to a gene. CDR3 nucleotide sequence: TGCGCCAGCAGCTTGGTGGGACAGAGCCAAGAGACCCAGTACTTC. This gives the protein CASSLVGQSQETQYF.

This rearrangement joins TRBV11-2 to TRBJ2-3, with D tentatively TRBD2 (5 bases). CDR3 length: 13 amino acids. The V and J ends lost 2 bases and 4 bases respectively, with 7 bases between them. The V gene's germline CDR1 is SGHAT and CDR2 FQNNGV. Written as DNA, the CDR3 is TGTGCCAGCAGCTTACCCGGGGCAGATACGCAGTATTTT. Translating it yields CASSLPGADTQYF.

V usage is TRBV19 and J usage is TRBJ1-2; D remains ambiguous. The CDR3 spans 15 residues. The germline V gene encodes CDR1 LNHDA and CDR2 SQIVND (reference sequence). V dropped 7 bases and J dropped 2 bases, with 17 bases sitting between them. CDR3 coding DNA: TGTGCCAGTAATGGTGATCGGACTGCGAACTATGGCTACACCTTC. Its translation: CASNGDRTANYGYTF.

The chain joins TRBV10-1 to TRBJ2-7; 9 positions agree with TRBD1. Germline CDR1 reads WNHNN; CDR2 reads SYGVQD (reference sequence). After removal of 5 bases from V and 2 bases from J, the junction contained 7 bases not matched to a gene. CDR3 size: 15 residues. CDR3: CASSKTGTGTYEQYF. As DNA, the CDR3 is TGCGCCAGCAGTAAGACCGGGACAGGGACCTACGAGCAGTACTTC.

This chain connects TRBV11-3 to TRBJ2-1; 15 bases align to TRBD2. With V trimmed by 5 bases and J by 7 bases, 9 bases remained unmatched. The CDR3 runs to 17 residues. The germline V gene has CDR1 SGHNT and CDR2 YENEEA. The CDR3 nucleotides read TGTGCCAGCAGCATGGGACTAGCGGGGGGAGCGGGGAATGAGCAGTTCTTC. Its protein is CASSMGLAGGAGNEQFF.

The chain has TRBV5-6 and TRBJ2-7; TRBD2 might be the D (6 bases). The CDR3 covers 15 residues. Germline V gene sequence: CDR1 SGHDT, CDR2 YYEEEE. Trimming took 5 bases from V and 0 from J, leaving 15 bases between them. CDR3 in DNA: TGTGCCAGCAGACCAACGGACGGGAGCTCCTACGAGCAGTACTTC. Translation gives CASRPTDGSSYEQYF.

CDR3 region: CASSQERWGSGRLFF. The CDR3 bases are TGTGCCAGCAGCCAAGAGCGGTGGGGTTCCGGGAGACTGTTTTTT. The gene calls are TRBV14 and TRBJ1-4; D is uncertain. The CDR3 extends over 15 amino acids. Germline V CDR1 and CDR2: SGHDN, FVKESK. Deletions cut 0 bases from V and 13 bases from J, with 18 bases between.

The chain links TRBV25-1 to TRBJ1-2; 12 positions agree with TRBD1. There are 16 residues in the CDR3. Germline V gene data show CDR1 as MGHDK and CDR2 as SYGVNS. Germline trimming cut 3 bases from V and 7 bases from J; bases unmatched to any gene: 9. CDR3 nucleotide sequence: TGTGCCAGCAGTGACCCCGCCGGGACAGGGGGCTCTGGCTACACCTTC. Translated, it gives CASSDPAGTGGSGYTF.

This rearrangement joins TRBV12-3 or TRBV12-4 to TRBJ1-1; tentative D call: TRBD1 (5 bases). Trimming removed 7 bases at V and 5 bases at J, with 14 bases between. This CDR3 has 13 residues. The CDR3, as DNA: TGTGCCAGCATAAGGGACTTAGGGACTGAAGCTTTCTTT. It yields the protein CASIRDLGTEAFF.

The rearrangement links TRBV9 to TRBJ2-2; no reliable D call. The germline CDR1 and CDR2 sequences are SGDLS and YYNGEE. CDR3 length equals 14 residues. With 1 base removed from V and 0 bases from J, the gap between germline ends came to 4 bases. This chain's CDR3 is CASSVIANTGELFF. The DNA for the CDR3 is TGTGCCAGCAGCGTAATCGCGAACACCGGGGAGCTGTTTTTT.

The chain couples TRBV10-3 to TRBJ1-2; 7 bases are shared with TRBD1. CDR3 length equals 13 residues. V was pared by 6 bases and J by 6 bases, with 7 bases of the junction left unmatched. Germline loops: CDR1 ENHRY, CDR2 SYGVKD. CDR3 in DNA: TGTGCCATCAGGCCGACAGGGCAGGATGGCTACACCTTC. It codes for CAIRPTGQDGYTF.

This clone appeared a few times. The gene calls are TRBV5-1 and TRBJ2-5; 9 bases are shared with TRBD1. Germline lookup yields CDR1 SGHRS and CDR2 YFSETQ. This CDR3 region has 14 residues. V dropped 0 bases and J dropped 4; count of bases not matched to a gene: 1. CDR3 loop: CASSLGTGAETQYF. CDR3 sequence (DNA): TGCGCCAGCAGCTTGGGGACAGGGGCAGAGACCCAGTACTTC.

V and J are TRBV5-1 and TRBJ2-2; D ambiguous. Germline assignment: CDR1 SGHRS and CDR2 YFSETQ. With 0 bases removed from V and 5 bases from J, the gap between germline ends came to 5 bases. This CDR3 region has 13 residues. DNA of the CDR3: TGCGCCAGCAGCTTGGTTCCGACCGGGGAGCTGTTTTTT. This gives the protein CASSLVPTGELFF.

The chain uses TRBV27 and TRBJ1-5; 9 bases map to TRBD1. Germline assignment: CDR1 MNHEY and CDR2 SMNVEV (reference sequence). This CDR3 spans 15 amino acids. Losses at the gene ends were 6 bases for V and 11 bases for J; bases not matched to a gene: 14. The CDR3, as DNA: TGTGCCAGCAGGGCGGGGACAGGGTTTGGGAGGGCCCAGCATTTT. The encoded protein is CASRAGTGFGRAQHF.

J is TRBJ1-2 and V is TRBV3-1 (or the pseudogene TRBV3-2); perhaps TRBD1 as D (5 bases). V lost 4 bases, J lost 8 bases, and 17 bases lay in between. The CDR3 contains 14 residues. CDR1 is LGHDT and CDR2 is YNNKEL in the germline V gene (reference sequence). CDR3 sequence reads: CASSRNAGFTGYTF. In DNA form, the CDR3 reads TGTGCCAGCAGCCGCAATGCAGGGTTTACAGGCTACACCTTC.

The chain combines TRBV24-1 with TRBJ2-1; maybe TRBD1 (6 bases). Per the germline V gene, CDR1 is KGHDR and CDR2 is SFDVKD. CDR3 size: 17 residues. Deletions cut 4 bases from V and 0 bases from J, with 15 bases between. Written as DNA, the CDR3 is TGTGCCACCAGTGAGGCAGATACAGGGAGCTCCTACAATGAGCAGTTCTTC. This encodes CATSEADTGSSYNEQFF.

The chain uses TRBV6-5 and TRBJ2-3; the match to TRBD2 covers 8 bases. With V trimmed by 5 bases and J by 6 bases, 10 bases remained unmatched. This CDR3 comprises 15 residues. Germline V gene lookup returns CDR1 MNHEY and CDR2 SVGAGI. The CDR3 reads CASSPPGTRYDTQYF. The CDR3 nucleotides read TGTGCCAGCAGTCCGCCCGGGACTAGGTACGATACGCAGTATTTT.

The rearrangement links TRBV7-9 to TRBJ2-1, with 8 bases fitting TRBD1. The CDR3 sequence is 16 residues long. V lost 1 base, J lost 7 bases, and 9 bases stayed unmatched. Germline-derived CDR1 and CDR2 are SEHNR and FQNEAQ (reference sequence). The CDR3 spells CASSLGVDRVVNEQFF. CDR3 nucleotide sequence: TGTGCCAGCAGCTTAGGGGTGGACAGGGTGGTAAATGAGCAGTTCTTC. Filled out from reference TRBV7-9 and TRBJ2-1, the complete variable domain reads DTGVSQNPRHKITKRGQNVTFRCDPISEHNRLYWYRQTLGQGPEFLTYFQNEAQLEKSRLLSDRFSAERPKGSFSTLEIQRTEQGDSAMYLCASSLGVDRVVNEQFFGPGTRLTVL.

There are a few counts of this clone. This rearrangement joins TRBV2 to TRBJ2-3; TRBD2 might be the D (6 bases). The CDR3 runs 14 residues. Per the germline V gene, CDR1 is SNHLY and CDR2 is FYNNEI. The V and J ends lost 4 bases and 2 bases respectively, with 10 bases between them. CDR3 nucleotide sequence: TGTGCCAGCAGTGCCCGGGACTTCACAGATACGCAGTATTTT. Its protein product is CASSARDFTDTQYF.

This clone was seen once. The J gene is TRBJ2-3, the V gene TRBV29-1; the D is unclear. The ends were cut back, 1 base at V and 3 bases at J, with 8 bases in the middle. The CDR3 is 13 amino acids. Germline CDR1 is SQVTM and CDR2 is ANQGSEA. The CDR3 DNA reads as TGCAGCGTTGAAGTCAGAGGTACAGATACGCAGTATTTT. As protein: CSVEVRGTDTQYF.

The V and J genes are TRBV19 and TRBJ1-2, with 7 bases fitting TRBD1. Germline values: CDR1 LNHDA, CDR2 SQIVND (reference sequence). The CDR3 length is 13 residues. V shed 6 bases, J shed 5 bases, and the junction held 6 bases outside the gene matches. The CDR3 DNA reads TGTGCCAGTAGGGGGGACAGCCTATATGGCTACACCTTC. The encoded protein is CASRGDSLYGYTF.

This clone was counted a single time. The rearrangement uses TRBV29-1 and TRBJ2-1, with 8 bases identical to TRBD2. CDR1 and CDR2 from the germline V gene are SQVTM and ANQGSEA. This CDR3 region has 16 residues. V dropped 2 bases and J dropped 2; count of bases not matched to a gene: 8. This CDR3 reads CSVEFSGELPYNEQFF. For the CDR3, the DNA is TGCAGCGTTGAATTTAGCGGGGAGCTACCCTACAATGAGCAGTTCTTC.

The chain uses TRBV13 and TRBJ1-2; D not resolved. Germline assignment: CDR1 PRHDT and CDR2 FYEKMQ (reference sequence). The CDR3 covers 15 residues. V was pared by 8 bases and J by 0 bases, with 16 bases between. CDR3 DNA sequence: TGTGCCAGCGCCTCTGCGGGTGCGTCTAACTATGGCTACACCTTC. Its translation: CASASAGASNYGYTF. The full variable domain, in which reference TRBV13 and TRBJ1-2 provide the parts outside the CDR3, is AAGVIQSPRHLIKEKRETATLKCYPIPRHDTVYWYQQGPGQDPQFLISFYEKMQSDKGSIPDRFSAQQFSDYHSELNMSSLELGDSALYFCASASAGASNYGYTFGSGTRLTVV.

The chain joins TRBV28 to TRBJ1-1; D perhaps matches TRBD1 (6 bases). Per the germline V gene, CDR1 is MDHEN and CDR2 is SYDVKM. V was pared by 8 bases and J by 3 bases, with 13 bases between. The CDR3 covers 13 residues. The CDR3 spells CASFARGYTEAFF. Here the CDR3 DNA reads TGTGCCAGCTTCGCCAGGGGATACACTGAAGCTTTCTTT.

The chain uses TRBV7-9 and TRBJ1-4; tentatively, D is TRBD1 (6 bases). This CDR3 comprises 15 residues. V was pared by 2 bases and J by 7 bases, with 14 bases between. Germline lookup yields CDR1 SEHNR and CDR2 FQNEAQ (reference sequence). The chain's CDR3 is CASSLKGRGSEKLFF. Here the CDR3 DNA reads TGTGCCAGCAGCTTAAAGGGCAGGGGTAGTGAAAAACTGTTTTTT. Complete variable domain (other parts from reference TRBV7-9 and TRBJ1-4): DTGVSQNPRHKITKRGQNVTFRCDPISEHNRLYWYRQTLGQGPEFLTYFQNEAQLEKSRLLSDRFSAERPKGSFSTLEIQRTEQGDSAMYLCASSLKGRGSEKLFFGSGTQLSVL.

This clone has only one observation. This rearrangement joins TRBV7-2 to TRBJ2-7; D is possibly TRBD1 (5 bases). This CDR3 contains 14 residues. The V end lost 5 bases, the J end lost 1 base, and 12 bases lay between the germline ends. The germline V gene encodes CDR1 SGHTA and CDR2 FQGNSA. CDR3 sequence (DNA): TGTGCCAGCAGCCGTCAGACAGAGTCCTACGAGCAGTACTTC. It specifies CASSRQTESYEQYF.

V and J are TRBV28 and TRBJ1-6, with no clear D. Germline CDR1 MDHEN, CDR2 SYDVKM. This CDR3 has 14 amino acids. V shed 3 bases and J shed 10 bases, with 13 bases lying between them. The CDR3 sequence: CASSFRKSNSPLHF. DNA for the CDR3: TGTGCCAGCAGTTTTCGCAAGAGCAACTCACCCCTCCACTTT.